The clone carrying this T cell receptor (beta chain) was seen ten or more times. What it recognizes is unknown. This specimen comes from a study of T-cell reconstitution after alpha-beta-depleted transplantation in children. Per the germline V gene, CDR1 is LNHNV and CDR2 is YYDKDF (reference sequence). V lost 4 bases and J 0 bases, leaving 10 bases between the germline ends. The CDR3 length is 15 residues. Construction of the TCRbeta library involved unique molecular identifiers. TCRdb redid the calling of the PCR reads with MiXCR, one entry per CDR3 protein. The sample holds almost 250,000 distinct CDR3 sequences, roughly a quarter seen once. Study-wide results and caveats: There were reportedly several hundred expanded graft clones from which alpha-beta T cells came about two months after transplant. T-cell numbers and diversity, one year after transplant, stemmed largely from T cells that were newly produced.

The TCR originated in a girl aged 2-9 years with Fanconi anemia, due to receive a stem cell transplant. The genes are TRBV15 and TRBJ2-1; D is perhaps TRBD1 or TRBD2 (5 bases each). Sequenced material: PBMCs, taken before TCRalphabeta/CD19-depleted stem cell transplant. For the CDR3, the DNA is TGTGCCACCAGCAAACAGAGGGGCTCCTACAATGAGCAGTTCTTC. This codes for CATSKQRGSYNEQFF.